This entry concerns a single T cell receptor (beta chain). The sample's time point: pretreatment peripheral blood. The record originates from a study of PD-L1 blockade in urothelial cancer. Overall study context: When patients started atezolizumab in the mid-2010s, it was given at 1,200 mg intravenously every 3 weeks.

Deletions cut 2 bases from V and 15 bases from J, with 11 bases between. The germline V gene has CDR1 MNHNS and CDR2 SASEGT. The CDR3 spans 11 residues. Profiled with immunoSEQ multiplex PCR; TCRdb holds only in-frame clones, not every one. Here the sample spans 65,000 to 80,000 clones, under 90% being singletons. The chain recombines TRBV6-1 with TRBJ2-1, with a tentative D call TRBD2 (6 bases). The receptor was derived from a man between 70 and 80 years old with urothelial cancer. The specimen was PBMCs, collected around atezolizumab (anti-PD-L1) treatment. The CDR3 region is CASSEIAAPFF. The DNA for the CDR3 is TGTGCCAGCAGTGAAATAGCGGCTCCGTTCTTC.